The next 21 T cell receptor beta chains were all read from a single sample in a study of blood T cell repertoires in COVID-19. Data came from immunoSEQ multiplex PCR; TCRdb stores just in-frame clones and leaves some out. The repertoire holds about 150,000 clones, with around 82% as singletons. The sample consisted of peripheral blood. The receptors come from a man aged 55 to 70 with acute or convalescent COVID-19.

This clone showed up just once. The genes are TRBV3-1 (or the pseudogene TRBV3-2) and TRBJ1-2, with D unresolved. The CDR3 covers 12 residues. The V gene's germline CDR1 is LGHDT and CDR2 YNNKEL (reference sequence). Trimming pared 0 bases from V and 10 bases from J, leaving 9 bases between. CDR3 DNA sequence: TGTGCCAGCAGCCAAGATGGGCTTATCTACACCTTC. Translation gives CASSQDGLIYTF.

The rearrangement uses TRBV2 and TRBJ2-2, with D tentatively TRBD1 (6 bases). CDR3 length: 15 residues. CDR1 is SNHLY, CDR2 FYNNEI, per germline. Trimming stripped 7 bases from V and 5 bases from J, with 17 bases between. CDR3 sequence reads: CASKQDSVGTGELFF. CDR3 DNA: TGTGCCAGCAAGCAGGACAGTGTAGGGACCGGGGAGCTGTTTTTT.

V gene TRBV10-3 combines with J gene TRBJ2-3, with D perhaps matching TRBD1 (5 bases). Germline CDR1 is ENHRY and CDR2 is SYGVKD. The CDR3 runs to 14 residues. Trimming took off 4 bases at V and 3 bases at J, with 11 bases between the two ends. The CDR3 DNA sequence: TGTGCCATCAGTGCTTCAACAGGTACAGATACGCAGTATTTT. Its protein product is CAISASTGTDTQYF.

The chain employs TRBV28 and TRBJ2-7; a possible D gene is TRBD2 (6 bases). Trimming shortened V by 6 bases and J by 6 bases, and 18 bases separated the two germline ends. CDR1 MDHEN and CDR2 SYDVKM come from the germline V gene. This CDR3 region has 14 residues. The DNA for the CDR3 is TGTGCCAGCAGCCTCCGGACTATATTTGCCGAGCAGTACTTC. It codes for CASSLRTIFAEQYF. The complete variable domain, with remaining parts taken from reference TRBV28 and TRBJ2-7, reads DVKVTQSSRYLVKRTGEKVFLECVQDMDHENMFWYRQDPGLGLRLIYFSYDVKMKEKGDIPEGYSVSREKKERFSLILESASTNQTSMYLCASSLRTIFAEQYFGPGTRLTVT.

This CDR3 is CASSALQGRGQPQHF. The CDR3 nucleotides are TGTGCCAGTAGTGCATTACAGGGAAGGGGTCAGCCCCAGCATTTT. The chain carries TRBV19 and TRBJ1-5, with D possibly being TRBD1 (6 bases). Germline CDR1 and CDR2: LNHDA and SQIVND (reference sequence). The CDR3 extends over 15 amino acids. V lost 5 bases to trimming and J lost 6 bases, with 17 bases between them.

About this clone: Other DNA variants within this sample encode the same CDR3. The chain employs TRBV6-5 and TRBJ2-7; TRBD1 matches 7 bases. This CDR3 is 14 amino acids long. Germline CDR1 is MNHEY and CDR2 is SVGAGI. J was trimmed by 0 bases and V by 3 bases; bases with no gene match: 2. In DNA form, the CDR3 reads TGTGCCAGCAGTTATCAGGGGGACTCCTACGAGCAGTACTTC. The encoded protein is CASSYQGDSYEQYF.

V is TRBV7-3 and J is TRBJ2-1; 9 bases line up with TRBD2. CDR3 length: 15 amino acids. Germline loops: CDR1 SGHTA, CDR2 FQGTGA. The V segment lost 1 base and the J segment 4 bases; nucleotides outside the gene matches: 2. The CDR3 region is CASSLKLAGYNEQFF. The CDR3 DNA reads as TGTGCCAGCAGCTTAAAACTAGCGGGTTACAATGAGCAGTTCTTC. Full variable domain (remainder filled in from reference TRBV7-3 and TRBJ2-1): GAGVSQTPSNKVTEKGKYVELRCDPISGHTALYWYRQSLGQGPEFLIYFQGTGAADDSGLPNDRFFAVRPEGSVSTLKIQRTERGDSAVYLCASSLKLAGYNEQFFGPGTRLTVL.

The V and J genes are TRBV5-1 and TRBJ2-7, with TRBD2 as a possible D gene (7 bases). Germline V gene lookup returns CDR1 SGHRS and CDR2 YFSETQ. The CDR3 has 16 amino acids. V was clipped by 5 bases and J by 0 bases, with 18 bases between them. CDR3 sequence reads: CASRYTGRATSYEQYF. The CDR3 DNA reads TGCGCCAGCAGATATACAGGGAGGGCCACCTCCTACGAGCAGTACTTC.

The CDR3 nucleotides read TGTGCCAGCAGTGAAGCCCCAGTGGACTTCTCCTACGAGCAGTACTTC. Translation: CASSEAPVDFSYEQYF. The V call is TRBV6-1, the J call TRBJ2-7; D might be TRBD2 (5 bases). Germline assignment: CDR1 MNHNS and CDR2 SASEGT. The ends were cut back, 0 bases at V and 0 bases at J, with 12 bases in the middle. The length of the CDR3 is 16 residues.

The chain employs TRBV28 and TRBJ1-1, with D possibly matching TRBD1 (6 bases). V was trimmed by 2 bases and J by 2 bases, leaving 9 bases between them. In germline, CDR1 is MDHEN, CDR2 SYDVKM. The CDR3 contains 14 residues. The CDR3 loop is CASSLPTGNTEAFF. The CDR3 DNA reads TGTGCCAGCAGTTTACCGACAGGAAACACTGAAGCTTTCTTT.

The V and J genes are TRBV18 and TRBJ2-5, with TRBD2 matching 13 bases. The trim removed 3 bases at V and 5 bases at J, leaving 6 bases unmatched. The germline V gene has CDR1 KGHSH and CDR2 LQKENI. CDR3 size: 16 residues. The CDR3 DNA reads TGTGCCAGCTCACCCCGGACTAGCGGGAGTGGGGAGACCCAGTACTTC. This codes for CASSPRTSGSGETQYF.

The genes are TRBV13 and TRBJ2-2; a possible D gene is TRBD1 (7 bases). Trimming pared 5 bases from V and 0 bases from J, leaving 28 bases between. Germline values: CDR1 PRHDT, CDR2 FYEKMQ (reference sequence). The CDR3 has 21 residues. This CDR3 is CASSHSQGWDHRGPNTGELFF. The CDR3 region has the DNA TGTGCCAGCAGCCATTCACAGGGGTGGGACCATCGGGGGCCGAACACCGGGGAGCTGTTTTTT. Complete variable domain (other parts from reference TRBV13 and TRBJ2-2): AAGVIQSPRHLIKEKRETATLKCYPIPRHDTVYWYQQGPGQDPQFLISFYEKMQSDKGSIPDRFSAQQFSDYHSELNMSSLELGDSALYFCASSHSQGWDHRGPNTGELFFGEGSRLTVL.

V is TRBV19 and J is TRBJ2-7; no reliable D call. The CDR3 loop spans 13 amino acids. Germline CDR1 reads LNHDA; CDR2 reads SQIVND (reference sequence). V dropped 5 bases and J dropped 3 bases, with 11 bases sitting between them. CDR3 nucleotides: TGTGCCAGTAGTGGAGACCGAAACTACGAGCAGTACTTC. This encodes CASSGDRNYEQYF.

This clone has more than one count but fewer than ten. It is unclear where the CDR3 begins or ends on the DNA, so no DNA is shown, and the CDR3 is as TCRdb lists it. The genes are TRBV1 and TRBJ1-5; TRBD1 reflects the table's D call only, with no check against the DNA. TRBV1 is termed a pseudogene. The CDR3 sequence runs 17 residues, both termini included. CDR3 protein: CTSSQKWGQGNNQPQHF.

This clone was observed a few times. The rearrangement uses TRBV27 and TRBJ1-2; 8 nucleotides agree with TRBD1. Germline CDR1 MNHEY, CDR2 SMNVEV (reference sequence). The CDR3 is made up of 15 amino acids. With 4 bases clipped from V and 4 bases from J, the junction kept 8 bases outside the gene matches. The CDR3, as DNA: TGTGCCAGCAGTTCCCAGGGGGCTAGGGGCTATGGCTACACCTTC. Translation: CASSSQGARGYGYTF.

This chain joins TRBV4-2 and TRBJ1-5, with a tentative D call TRBD1 (5 bases). CDR1 is LGHNA and CDR2 is YNFKEQ in the germline V gene. V shed 0 bases and J shed 4 bases, with 10 bases lying between them. The CDR3 is made up of 15 amino acids. CDR3 region: CASSQDLAGNQPQHF. The CDR3 nucleotides are TGTGCCAGCAGCCAAGATTTGGCAGGGAATCAGCCCCAGCATTTT.

This clone was counted between two and nine times. The sample carries other DNA sequences with the same CDR3. This chain links TRBV5-1 with TRBJ2-5; 11 bases map to TRBD1. This CDR3 comprises 13 residues. Per the germline V gene, CDR1 is SGHRS and CDR2 is YFSETQ. Losses at the gene ends were 4 bases for V and 4 bases for J; bases not matched to a gene: 0. The CDR3 DNA reads TGCGCCAGCAGCGGGACAGGGGGAGAGACCCAGTACTTC. Its translation: CASSGTGGETQYF.

The chain links TRBV7-2 to TRBJ1-3; 7 bases fit TRBD1. The germline gives CDR1 SGHTA, CDR2 FQGNSA. V lost 1 base to trimming and J lost 8 bases; unmatched junction nucleotides: 2. The CDR3 is made up of 13 amino acids. CDR3 DNA: TGTGCCAGCAGCTTAGAACAGGGGTACACCATATATTTT. The encoded protein is CASSLEQGYTIYF.

This CDR3 reads CAWSNRGLTGNTIYF. DNA for the CDR3: TGTGCCTGGAGTAACAGGGGTTTGACTGGAAACACCATATATTTT. The chain joins TRBV30 to TRBJ1-3; 7 positions match TRBD1. Germline V CDR1 and CDR2: GTSNPN, SVGIG (reference sequence). V was pared by 2 bases and J by 2 bases, with 6 bases of the junction left unmatched. This CDR3 is built from 15 residues.

This clone was recorded a few times. The CDR3 sequence: CASSWGLAGSYEQYF. CDR3 DNA: TGTGCCAGCAGCTGGGGACTAGCGGGGTCCTACGAGCAGTACTTC. This chain connects TRBV5-4 to TRBJ2-7; 13 positions agree with TRBD2. Per the germline V gene, CDR1 is SGHNT and CDR2 is YYREEE (reference sequence). The CDR3 length is 15 residues. Trimming cost V 3 bases and J 1 base; bases outside gene matches: 1.

The J gene is TRBJ2-7, the V gene TRBV29-1, with TRBD1 as a possible D gene (6 bases). The germline V gene has CDR1 SQVTM and CDR2 ANQGSEA. CDR3 size: 15 residues. Trimming removed 6 bases from V and 7 bases from J, with 25 bases in between. CDR3 sequence reads: CSVNRGDNAVGEQYF. For the CDR3, the DNA is TGCAGCGTCAACCGTGGGGACAACGCTGTGGGGGAGCAGTACTTC.